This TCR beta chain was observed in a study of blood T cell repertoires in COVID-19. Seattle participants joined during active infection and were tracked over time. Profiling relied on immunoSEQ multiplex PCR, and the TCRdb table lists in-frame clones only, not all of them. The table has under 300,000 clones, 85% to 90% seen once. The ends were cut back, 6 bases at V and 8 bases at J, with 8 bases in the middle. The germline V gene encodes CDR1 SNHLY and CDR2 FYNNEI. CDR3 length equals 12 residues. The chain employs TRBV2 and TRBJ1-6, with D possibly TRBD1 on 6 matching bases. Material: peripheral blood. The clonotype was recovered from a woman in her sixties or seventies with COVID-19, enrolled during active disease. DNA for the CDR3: TGTGCCAGCAGCGCAGGGGATTCACCCCTCCACTTT. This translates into CASSAGDSPLHF.